One sample yielded the 5 T cell receptor beta chains listed below, sequenced in a study of shared clonotypes between healthy human individuals. Assay: immunoSEQ multiplex PCR; the TCRdb copy retains only in-frame clones and omits some. The table has about a million clones, approximately 75% seen once. Specimen: memory CD4+ T cells from PBMCs. Subset in this sample: CD45RA-negative fraction. The source of these receptors is a man between 18 and 29 years old in good health. Some clones in this sample may be carry-over from other donors' samples.

This clone has only one observation. The chain recombines TRBV6-5 with TRBJ2-3, with TRBD2 as a possible D gene (6 bases). Germline V lookup: CDR1 MNHEY, CDR2 SVGAGI. Trimming removed 11 bases from V and 5 bases from J, with 17 bases in between. This CDR3 is built from 13 residues. The CDR3 DNA is TGTGCCGTCCGGGACTCCGTGGGAGATACGCAGTATTTT. It codes for CAVRDSVGDTQYF.

In its sample, this clone was seen a few times. V usage is TRBV11-3 and J usage is TRBJ2-5, with D unresolved. Deletions cut 4 bases from V and 0 bases from J, with 6 bases between. Germline V gene data show CDR1 as SGHNT and CDR2 as YENEEA. This CDR3 is 13 amino acids long. The chain's CDR3 is CASSYSYQETQYF. The CDR3 DNA sequence: TGTGCCAGCAGCTATTCGTACCAAGAGACCCAGTACTTC.

This clone showed up just once. The same CDR3 can be traced to other DNA sequences in this sample. This chain joins TRBV2 and TRBJ1-1; D call uncertain. CDR1 SNHLY and CDR2 FYNNEI come from the germline V gene. This CDR3 has 12 amino acids. With 5 bases removed from V and 1 base from J, the gap between germline ends came to 5 bases. As DNA, the CDR3 is TGTGCCAGCAGTCCCCGGAACACTGAAGCTTTCTTT. Protein sequence: CASSPRNTEAFF.

The V and J genes are TRBV20-1 and TRBJ1-3, with unresolved D. The CDR3 runs to 11 residues. V was cut by 3 bases and J by 8 bases, with 8 bases left in between. Germline CDR1 and CDR2: DFQATT and SNEGSKA (reference sequence). CDR3 amino acids: CSASNGDTIYF. The CDR3 DNA sequence: TGCAGTGCTAGTAATGGGGACACCATATATTTT.

This chain uses TRBV4-1 with TRBJ1-2; no clear D. The CDR3 covers 9 residues. V lost 1 base, J lost 14 bases, and 5 bases lay in between. Germline-derived CDR1 and CDR2 are MGHRA and YSYEKL. The CDR3 sequence: CASSQVLTF. CDR3 bases: TGCGCCAGCAGCCAAGTTCTTACCTTC.